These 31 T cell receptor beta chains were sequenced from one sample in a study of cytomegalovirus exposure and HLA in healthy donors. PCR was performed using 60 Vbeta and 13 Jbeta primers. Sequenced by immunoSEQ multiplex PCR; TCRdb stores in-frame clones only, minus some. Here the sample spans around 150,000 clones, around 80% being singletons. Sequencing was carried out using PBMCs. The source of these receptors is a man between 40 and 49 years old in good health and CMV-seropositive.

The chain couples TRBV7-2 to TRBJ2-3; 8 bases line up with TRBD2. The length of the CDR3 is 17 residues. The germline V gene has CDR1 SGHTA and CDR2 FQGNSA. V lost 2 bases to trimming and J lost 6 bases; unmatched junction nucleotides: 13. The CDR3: CASSLRGGGRGADTQYF. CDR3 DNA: TGTGCCAGCAGCTTAAGGGGCGGGGGGCGTGGGGCGGATACGCAGTATTTT.

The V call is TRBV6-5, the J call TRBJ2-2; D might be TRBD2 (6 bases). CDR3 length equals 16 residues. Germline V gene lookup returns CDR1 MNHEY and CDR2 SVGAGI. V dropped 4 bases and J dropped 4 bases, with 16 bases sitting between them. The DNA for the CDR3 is TGTGCCAGCAGTTCCCCTTCTAGCGCCCGCACCGGGGAGCTGTTTTTT. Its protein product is CASSSPSSARTGELFF.

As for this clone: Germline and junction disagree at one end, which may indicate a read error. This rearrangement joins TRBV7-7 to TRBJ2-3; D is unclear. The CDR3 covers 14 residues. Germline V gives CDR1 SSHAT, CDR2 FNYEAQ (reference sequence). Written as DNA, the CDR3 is TGTGCTAGCAGCCCAAACCCAGGTGCAGATACGCAGTATTTT. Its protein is CASSPNPGADTQYF.

The CDR3 DNA follows: TGTGCCACCAGCAGAGGCGACAGGGCCGCTCACTATGGCTACACCTTC. Translating gives CATSRGDRAAHYGYTF. This rearrangement joins TRBV15 to TRBJ1-2, with 7 bases identical to TRBD1. The CDR3 totals 16 residues. With V trimmed by 1 base and J by 3 bases, 8 bases remained unmatched. From germline, CDR1 is LNHNV and CDR2 YYDKDF (reference sequence).

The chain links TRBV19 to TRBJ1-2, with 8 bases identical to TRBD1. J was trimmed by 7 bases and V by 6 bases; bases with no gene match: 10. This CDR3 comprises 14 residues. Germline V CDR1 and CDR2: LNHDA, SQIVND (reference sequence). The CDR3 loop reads CASRPSGQVSGYTF. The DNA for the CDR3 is TGTGCCAGTAGGCCCTCGGGACAGGTCTCTGGCTACACCTTC.

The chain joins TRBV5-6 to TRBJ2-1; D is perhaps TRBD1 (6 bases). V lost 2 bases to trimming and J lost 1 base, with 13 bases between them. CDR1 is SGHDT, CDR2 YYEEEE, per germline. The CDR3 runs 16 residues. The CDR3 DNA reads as TGTGCCAGCAGCTTATCGGGGCAGGGGTCCTACAATGAGCAGTTCTTC. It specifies CASSLSGQGSYNEQFF.

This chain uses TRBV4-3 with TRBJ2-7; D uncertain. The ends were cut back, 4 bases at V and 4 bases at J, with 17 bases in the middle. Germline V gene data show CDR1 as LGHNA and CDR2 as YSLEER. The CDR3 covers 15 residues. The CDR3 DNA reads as TGCGCCAGCAGCCTAAAAACCAACCCTCTATACGAGCAGTACTTC. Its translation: CASSLKTNPLYEQYF.

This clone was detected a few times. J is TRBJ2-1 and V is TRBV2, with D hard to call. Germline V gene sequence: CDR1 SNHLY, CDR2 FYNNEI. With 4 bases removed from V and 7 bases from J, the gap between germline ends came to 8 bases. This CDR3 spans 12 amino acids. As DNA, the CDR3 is TGTGCCAGCAGTGTAAAGAGAAATGAGCAGTTCTTC. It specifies CASSVKRNEQFF. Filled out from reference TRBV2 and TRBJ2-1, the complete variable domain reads EPEVTQTPSHQVTQMGQEVILRCVPISNHLYFYWYRQILGQKVEFLVSFYNNEISEKSEIFDDQFSVERPDGSNFTLKIRSTKLEDSAMYFCASSVKRNEQFFGPGTRLTVL.

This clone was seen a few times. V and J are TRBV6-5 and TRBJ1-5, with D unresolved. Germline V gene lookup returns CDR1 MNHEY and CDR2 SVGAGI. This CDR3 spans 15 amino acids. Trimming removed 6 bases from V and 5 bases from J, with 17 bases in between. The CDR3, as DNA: TGTGCCAGCAGCTCCCCTAGGCAGATTGATCAGCCCCAGCATTTT. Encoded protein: CASSSPRQIDQPQHF.

The CDR3 loop is CASSWSAPGDTQYF. The DNA for the CDR3 is TGTGCCAGCAGTTGGTCGGCTCCCGGGGATACGCAGTATTTT. This chain links TRBV27 with TRBJ2-3; D remains unclear. The CDR3 sequence is 14 residues long. V shed 4 bases and J shed 6 bases, with 14 bases lying between them. CDR1 is MNHEY and CDR2 is SMNVEV in the germline V gene (reference sequence).

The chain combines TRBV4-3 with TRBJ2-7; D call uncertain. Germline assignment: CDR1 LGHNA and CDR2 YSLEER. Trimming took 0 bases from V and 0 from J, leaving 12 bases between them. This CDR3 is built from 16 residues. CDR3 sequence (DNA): TGCGCCAGCAGCCAAGATCTAGTCCTCCTCTCCTACGAGCAGTACTTC. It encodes CASSQDLVLLSYEQYF.

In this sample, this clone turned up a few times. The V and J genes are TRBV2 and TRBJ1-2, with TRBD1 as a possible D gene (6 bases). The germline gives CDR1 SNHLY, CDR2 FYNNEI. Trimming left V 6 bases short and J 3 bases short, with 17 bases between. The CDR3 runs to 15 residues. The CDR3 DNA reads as TGTGCCAGCAGGTTAGTGTGGCCAGGGGACTATGGCTACACCTTC. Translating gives CASRLVWPGDYGYTF.

The CDR3 DNA reads as TGTGCCACCAGCAGAGACAGCTCTGGAAACACCATATATTTT. Translated: CATSRDSSGNTIYF. The chain links TRBV15 to TRBJ1-3, with no clear D. The CDR3 is 14 amino acids. CDR1 is LNHNV, CDR2 YYDKDF, per germline (reference sequence). V dropped 0 bases and J dropped 0 bases, with 3 bases sitting between them.

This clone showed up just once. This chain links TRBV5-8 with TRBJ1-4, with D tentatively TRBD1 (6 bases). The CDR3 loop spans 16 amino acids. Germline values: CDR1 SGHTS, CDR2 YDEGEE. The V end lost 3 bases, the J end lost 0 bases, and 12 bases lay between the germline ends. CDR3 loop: CASSSGQIATNEKLFF. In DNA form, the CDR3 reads TGTGCCAGCAGCTCTGGACAGATTGCAACTAATGAAAAACTGTTTTTT.

The CDR3 reads CASSLAASGRGNTGELFF. Written as DNA, the CDR3 is TGTGCCAGCAGCTTAGCCGCTAGCGGGAGGGGGAACACCGGGGAGCTGTTTTTT. The genes are TRBV7-6 and TRBJ2-2, with 12 bases matching TRBD2. CDR3 size: 18 residues. Germline V gene sequence: CDR1 SGHVS, CDR2 FNYEAQ. The J segment lost 1 base and the V segment lost 0 bases, leaving 3 bases of the junction unmatched.

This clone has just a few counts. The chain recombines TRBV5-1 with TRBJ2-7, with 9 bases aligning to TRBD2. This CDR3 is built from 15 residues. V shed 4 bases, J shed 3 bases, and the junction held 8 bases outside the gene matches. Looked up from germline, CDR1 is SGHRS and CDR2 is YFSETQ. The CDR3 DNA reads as TGCGCCAGCAGCGAGGACGGGACTAGCCGCTACGAGCAGTACTTC. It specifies CASSEDGTSRYEQYF.

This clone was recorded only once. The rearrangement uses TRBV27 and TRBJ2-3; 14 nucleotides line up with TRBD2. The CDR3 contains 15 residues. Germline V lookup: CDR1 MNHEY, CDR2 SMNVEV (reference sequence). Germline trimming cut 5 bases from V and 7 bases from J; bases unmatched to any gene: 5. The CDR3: CASSGGLAGGYTQYF. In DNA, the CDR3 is TGTGCCAGCAGTGGAGGACTAGCGGGAGGCTATACGCAGTATTTT.

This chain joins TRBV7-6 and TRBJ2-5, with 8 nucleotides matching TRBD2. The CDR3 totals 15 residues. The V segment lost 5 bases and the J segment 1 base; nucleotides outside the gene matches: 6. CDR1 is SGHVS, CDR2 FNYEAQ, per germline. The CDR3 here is CASSPAGGSQETQYF. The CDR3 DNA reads TGTGCCAGCAGCCCGGCGGGGGGCTCCCAAGAGACCCAGTACTTC.

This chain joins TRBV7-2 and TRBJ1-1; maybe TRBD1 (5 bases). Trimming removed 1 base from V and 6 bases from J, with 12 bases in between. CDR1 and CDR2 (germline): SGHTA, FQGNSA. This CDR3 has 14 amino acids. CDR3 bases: TGTGCCAGCAGCTTAGTTTTTAGGGGTTCTGAAGCTTTCTTT. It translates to CASSLVFRGSEAFF. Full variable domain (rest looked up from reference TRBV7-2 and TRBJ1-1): GAGVSQSPSNKVTEKGKDVELRCDPISGHTALYWYRQSLGQGLEFLIYFQGNSAPDKSGLPSDRFSAERTGGSVSTLTIQRTQQEDSAVYLCASSLVFRGSEAFFGQGTRLTVV.

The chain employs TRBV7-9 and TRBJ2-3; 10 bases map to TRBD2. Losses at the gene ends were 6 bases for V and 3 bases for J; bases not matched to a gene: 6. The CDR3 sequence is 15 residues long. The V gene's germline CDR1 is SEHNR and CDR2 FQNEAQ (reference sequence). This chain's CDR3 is CASRREGLATDTQYF. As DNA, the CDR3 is TGTGCCAGCAGGAGGGAGGGACTAGCGACAGATACGCAGTATTTT.

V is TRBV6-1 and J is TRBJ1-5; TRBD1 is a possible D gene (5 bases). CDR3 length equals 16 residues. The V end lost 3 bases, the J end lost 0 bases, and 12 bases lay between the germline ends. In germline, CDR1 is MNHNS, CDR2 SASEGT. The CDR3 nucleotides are TGTGCCAGCAGTGAGAGCAGGACACTTAGCAATCAGCCCCAGCATTTT. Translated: CASSESRTLSNQPQHF.

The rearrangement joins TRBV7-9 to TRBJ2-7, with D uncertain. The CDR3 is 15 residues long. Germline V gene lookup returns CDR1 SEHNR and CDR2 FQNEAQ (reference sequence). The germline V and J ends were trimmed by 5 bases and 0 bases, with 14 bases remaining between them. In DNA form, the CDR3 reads TGTGCCAGCAGCCAAGAGGTGGGTAGCTCCTACGAGCAGTACTTC. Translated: CASSQEVGSSYEQYF.

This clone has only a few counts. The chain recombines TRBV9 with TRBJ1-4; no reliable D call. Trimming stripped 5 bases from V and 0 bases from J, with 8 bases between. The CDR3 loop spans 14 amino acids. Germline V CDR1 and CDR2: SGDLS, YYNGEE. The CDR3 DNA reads TGTGCCAGCAGTGAACACCCAACTAATGAAAAACTGTTTTTT. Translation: CASSEHPTNEKLFF.

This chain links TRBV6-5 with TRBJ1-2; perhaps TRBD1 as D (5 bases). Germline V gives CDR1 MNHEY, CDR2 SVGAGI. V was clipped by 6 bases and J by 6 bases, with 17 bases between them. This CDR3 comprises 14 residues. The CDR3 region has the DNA TGTGCCAGCAGGAGAGGTGGAGGGGAGCATGGCTACACCTTC. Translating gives CASRRGGGEHGYTF.

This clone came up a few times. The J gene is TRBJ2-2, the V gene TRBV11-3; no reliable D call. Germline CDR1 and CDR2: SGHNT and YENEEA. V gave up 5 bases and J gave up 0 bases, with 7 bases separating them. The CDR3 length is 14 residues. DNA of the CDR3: TGTGCCAGCAGCCCCCCCGCGAACACCGGGGAGCTGTTTTTT. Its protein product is CASSPPANTGELFF.

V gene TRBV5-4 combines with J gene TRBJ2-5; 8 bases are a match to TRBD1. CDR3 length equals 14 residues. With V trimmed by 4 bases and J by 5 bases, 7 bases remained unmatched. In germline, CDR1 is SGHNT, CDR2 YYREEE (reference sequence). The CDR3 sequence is CASSLTGGDETQYF. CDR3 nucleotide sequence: TGTGCCAGCAGCCTCACAGGGGGAGATGAGACCCAGTACTTC.

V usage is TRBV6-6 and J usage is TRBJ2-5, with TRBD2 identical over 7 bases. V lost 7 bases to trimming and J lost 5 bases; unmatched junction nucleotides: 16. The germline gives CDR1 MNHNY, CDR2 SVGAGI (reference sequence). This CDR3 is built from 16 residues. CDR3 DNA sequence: TGTGCCAGCACTCACCAGACTAGCCAGGCTGGGGAGACCCAGTACTTC. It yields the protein CASTHQTSQAGETQYF.

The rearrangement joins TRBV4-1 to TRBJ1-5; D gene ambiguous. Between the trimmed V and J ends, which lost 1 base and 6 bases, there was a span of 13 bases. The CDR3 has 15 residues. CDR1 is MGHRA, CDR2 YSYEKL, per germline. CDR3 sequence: CASSQVPTGGQPQHF. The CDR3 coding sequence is TGCGCCAGCAGCCAAGTCCCTACGGGAGGTCAGCCCCAGCATTTT.

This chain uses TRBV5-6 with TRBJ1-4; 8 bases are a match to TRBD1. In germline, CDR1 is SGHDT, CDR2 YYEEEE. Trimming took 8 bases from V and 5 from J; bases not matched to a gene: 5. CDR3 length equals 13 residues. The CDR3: CASGQGINEKLFF. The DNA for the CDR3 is TGTGCCAGTGGACAGGGTATCAATGAAAAACTGTTTTTT.

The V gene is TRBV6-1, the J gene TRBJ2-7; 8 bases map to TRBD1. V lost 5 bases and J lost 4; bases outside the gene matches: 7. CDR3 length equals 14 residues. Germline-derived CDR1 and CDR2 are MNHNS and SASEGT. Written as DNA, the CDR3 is TGTGCCAGCAGTAACCGGGACAGGACATACGAGCAGTACTTC. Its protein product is CASSNRDRTYEQYF.

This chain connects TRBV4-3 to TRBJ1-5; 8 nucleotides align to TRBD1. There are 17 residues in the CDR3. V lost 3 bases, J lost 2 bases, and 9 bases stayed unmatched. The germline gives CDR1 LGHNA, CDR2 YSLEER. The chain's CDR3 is CASSQETGGIGNQPQHF. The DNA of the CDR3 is TGCGCCAGCAGCCAGGAAACAGGGGGAATTGGCAATCAGCCCCAGCATTTT.